Each of the 25 T cell receptor beta chains below was sequenced from the same sample in a study of blood T cell repertoires in COVID-19. TCRdb keeps only in-frame clones here, not all; method: immunoSEQ multiplex PCR. The sample shows fewer than 450,000 clones, roughly 88% of them seen only once. Sequenced: PBMCs or T cells enriched from blood (not recorded which). The receptors originated from a woman between 35 and 50 years old with acute COVID-19.

The chain has TRBV5-1 and TRBJ2-1; weak D call: TRBD2 (6 bases). The V end was cut by 0 bases, the J end by 7 bases, with 14 bases between. The CDR3 contains 15 residues. CDR1 and CDR2 from the germline V gene are SGHRS and YFSETQ. The CDR3 DNA follows: TGCGCCAGCAGCTTGGAATTTAGCGGAGGTAATGAGCAGTTCTTC. Its protein is CASSLEFSGGNEQFF. The full variable domain, rest sourced from reference TRBV5-1 and TRBJ2-1, is KAGVTQTPRYLIKTRGQQVTLSCSPISGHRSVSWYQQTPGQGLQFLFEYFSETQRNKGNFPGRFSGRQFSNSRSEMNVSTLELGDSALYLCASSLEFSGGNEQFFGPGTRLTVL.

The V and J genes are TRBV7-6 and TRBJ2-7; D may be TRBD2 (5 bases). In germline, CDR1 is SGHVS, CDR2 FNYEAQ. The CDR3 spans 17 residues. Trimming stripped 4 bases from V and 6 bases from J, with 25 bases between. The CDR3 sequence: CASSSQIGSAGLAEQYF. DNA for the CDR3: TGTGCCAGCAGCTCTCAAATCGGAAGTGCGGGCCTCGCCGAGCAGTACTTC.

Notes on this clone: In the same sample, other DNA sequences code for this CDR3. V and J are TRBV5-1 and TRBJ2-2, with 7 bases fitting TRBD1. This CDR3 is built from 16 residues. The V and J ends lost 0 bases and 2 bases, in that order; junction bases with no gene match: 4. The germline gives CDR1 SGHRS, CDR2 YFSETQ. The CDR3 loop is CASSLVGTANTGELFF. CDR3 nucleotide sequence: TGCGCCAGCAGCTTGGTGGGGACAGCCAACACCGGGGAGCTGTTTTTT.

The rearrangement links TRBV5-4 to TRBJ2-1, with D possibly being TRBD1 (5 bases). Germline loops: CDR1 SGHNT, CDR2 YYREEE (reference sequence). The ends were cut back, 4 bases at V and 6 bases at J, with 11 bases in the middle. The CDR3 spans 13 residues. As DNA, the CDR3 is TGTGCCAGCAGCCTTACACAGGTCAATGAGCAGTTCTTC. It yields the protein CASSLTQVNEQFF.

V usage is TRBV2 and J usage is TRBJ1-4; 7 bases are a match to TRBD1. Per the germline V gene, CDR1 is SNHLY and CDR2 is FYNNEI. The trim removed 5 bases at V and 7 bases at J, leaving 13 bases unmatched. The CDR3 runs 16 residues. The CDR3 loop reads CASSTPTGEVCEKLFF. The CDR3, as DNA: TGTGCCAGCAGTACCCCAACAGGGGAGGTCTGTGAAAAACTGTTTTTT.

The rearrangement joins TRBV5-1 to TRBJ2-7; 9 bases agree with TRBD2. The germline V gene has CDR1 SGHRS and CDR2 YFSETQ. The CDR3 has 16 residues. V was pared by 3 bases and J by 0 bases, with 7 bases of the junction left unmatched. The CDR3 nucleotides read TGCGCCAGCAGCTCTCCGACGACTAGCGGCTCCTACGAGCAGTACTTC. Residues: CASSSPTTSGSYEQYF.

The chain recombines TRBV19 with TRBJ1-5; 7 nucleotides line up with TRBD1. Germline CDR1 reads LNHDA; CDR2 reads SQIVND (reference sequence). V lost 0 bases to trimming and J lost 7 bases; unmatched junction nucleotides: 6. The length of the CDR3 is 15 residues. The CDR3: CASSIDHPGGQPQHF. CDR3 in DNA: TGTGCCAGTAGTATAGATCACCCAGGGGGGCAGCCCCAGCATTTT.

This clone was recorded once. V usage is TRBV7-2 and J usage is TRBJ1-6, with a tentative D call TRBD1 (5 bases). There are 15 residues in the CDR3. Germline V gene data show CDR1 as SGHTA and CDR2 as FQGNSA. The V end was cut by 3 bases, the J end by 5 bases, with 11 bases between. The CDR3, as DNA: TGTGCCAGCAGCTTCAGACAGAGAAATAATTCACCCCTCCACTTT. It translates to CASSFRQRNNSPLHF. Using reference TRBV7-2 and TRBJ1-6 for the parts outside the CDR3, the full variable domain is GAGVSQSPSNKVTEKGKDVELRCDPISGHTALYWYRQSLGQGLEFLIYFQGNSAPDKSGLPSDRFSAERTGGSVSTLTIQRTQQEDSAVYLCASSFRQRNNSPLHFGNGTRLTVT.

J is TRBJ1-5 and V is TRBV19; no clear D. Germline CDR1 and CDR2: LNHDA and SQIVND (reference sequence). The CDR3 runs to 15 residues. The germline V and J ends were trimmed by 3 bases and 3 bases, with 12 bases remaining between them. The CDR3 coding sequence is TGTGCCAGTAGTATTTATTCGGAGACCAATCAGCCCCAGCATTTT. It translates to CASSIYSETNQPQHF.

V usage is TRBV5-5 and J usage is TRBJ2-1; TRBD2 matches 9 bases. The CDR3 spans 17 residues. The germline gives CDR1 SGHKS, CDR2 YYEKEE (reference sequence). V lost 4 bases, J lost 0 bases, and 8 bases stayed unmatched. The CDR3 coding sequence is TGTGCCAGCAGCCTTTCGGATAGCGGGGGCTCCTACAATGAGCAGTTCTTC. This codes for CASSLSDSGGSYNEQFF.

The chain combines TRBV27 with TRBJ2-2, with 8 bases lining up with TRBD2. Germline V gene lookup returns CDR1 MNHEY and CDR2 SMNVEV (reference sequence). The CDR3 covers 14 residues. V trimming: 9 bases; J trimming: 4 bases; junction bases outside the gene matches: 7. CDR3 DNA: TGTGCCAGTAGGGGCGGGGGGAGCACCGGGGAGCTGTTTTTT. Protein product: CASRGGGSTGELFF.

The chain combines TRBV7-8 with TRBJ1-5, with TRBD1 matching 10 bases. The length of the CDR3 is 14 residues. The V gene's germline CDR1 is SGHVS and CDR2 FQNEAQ. With V trimmed by 5 bases and J by 9 bases, 7 bases remained unmatched. CDR3 sequence: CASSLGQGISPQHF. For the CDR3, the DNA is TGTGCCAGCAGCCTGGGACAGGGGATATCGCCCCAGCATTTT.

V usage is TRBV19 and J usage is TRBJ2-7; possibly TRBD1 for D (5 bases). Trimming removed 3 bases from V and 6 bases from J, with 15 bases in between. Per germline, CDR1 LNHDA and CDR2 SQIVND (reference sequence). The CDR3 runs to 14 residues. The CDR3 sequence: CASSMWGISSEQYF. DNA for the CDR3: TGTGCCAGTAGTATGTGGGGCATCTCGTCCGAGCAGTACTTC.

The chain recombines TRBV3-1 (or the pseudogene TRBV3-2) with TRBJ1-3; tentatively, D is TRBD1 (5 bases). V was pared by 2 bases and J by 0 bases, with 11 bases between. Germline CDR1 and CDR2: LGHDT and YNNKEL (reference sequence). CDR3 length equals 16 residues. In DNA form, the CDR3 reads TGTGCCAGCAGCCAATTGGGACTAACCTCTGGAAACACCATATATTTT. Translated: CASSQLGLTSGNTIYF.

This clone was observed a single time. In nucleotides, the CDR3 is TGTGCCTGGGCAGGGGTGACTGAAGCTTTCTTT. Protein: CAWAGVTEAFF. This sequence joins TRBV30 and TRBJ1-1; D is perhaps TRBD1 (6 bases). The V end was cut by 5 bases, the J end by 5 bases, with 9 bases between. The CDR3 runs 11 residues. Germline V gives CDR1 GTSNPN, CDR2 SVGIG (reference sequence).

This rearrangement joins TRBV25-1 to TRBJ2-1; D gene ambiguous. Germline CDR1 MGHDK, CDR2 SYGVNS. V dropped 0 bases and J dropped 7 bases, with 10 bases sitting between them. CDR3 length: 14 amino acids. Written as DNA, the CDR3 is TGTGCCAGCAGTGAATATAGTGGTTGGAATGAGCAGTTCTTC. Amino acid sequence: CASSEYSGWNEQFF.

A remark on this clone: Other nucleotide sequences from this sample produce the same CDR3. The gene calls are TRBV30 and TRBJ1-3; D might be TRBD1 (6 bases). Germline loops: CDR1 GTSNPN, CDR2 SVGIG (reference sequence). V lost 0 bases to trimming and J lost 1 base, with 7 bases between them. CDR3 size: 14 residues. CDR3 in amino acids: CAWSVGGSGNTIYF. The CDR3 DNA reads TGTGCCTGGAGTGTAGGGGGATCTGGAAACACCATATATTTT.

The rearrangement links TRBV27 to TRBJ1-1, with 8 bases that match TRBD1. The germline V gene has CDR1 MNHEY and CDR2 SMNVEV (reference sequence). This CDR3 comprises 15 residues. Unmatched junction bases numbered 7, after V lost 5 bases and J lost 2 bases. CDR3: CASSAGQGENTEAFF. The CDR3 coding sequence is TGTGCCAGCAGTGCCGGACAGGGCGAAAACACTGAAGCTTTCTTT.

The chain uses TRBV11-2 and TRBJ2-7; D is unresolved. Germline CDR1 and CDR2: SGHAT and FQNNGV. The germline V and J ends were trimmed by 0 bases and 1 base, with 7 bases remaining between them. The CDR3 totals 14 residues. This CDR3 reads CASSLDGPSYEQYF. CDR3 in DNA: TGTGCCAGCAGCTTAGATGGGCCTTCCTACGAGCAGTACTTC.

The chain employs TRBV15 and TRBJ1-6, with 9 bases fitting TRBD1. V trimming: 1 base; J trimming: 7 bases; junction bases outside the gene matches: 2. Germline lookup yields CDR1 LNHNV and CDR2 YYDKDF (reference sequence). The CDR3 runs 15 residues. In DNA form, the CDR3 reads TGTGCCACCAGCAGAGGCGGGACAGGGAATTCACCCCTCCACTTT. Amino acid sequence: CATSRGGTGNSPLHF.

This sequence joins TRBV3-1 (or the pseudogene TRBV3-2) and TRBJ2-2; no clear D. CDR1 and CDR2 (germline): LGHDT, YNNKEL (reference sequence). The CDR3 is 14 residues long. With 0 bases removed from V and 6 bases from J, the gap between germline ends came to 8 bases. The DNA of the CDR3 is TGTGCCAGCAGCCAAGATACGCAGTCCGGGGAGCTGTTTTTT. It is translated as CASSQDTQSGELFF.

V and J are TRBV30 and TRBJ2-6; D is undetermined. The V end was cut by 4 bases, the J end by 2 bases, with 6 bases between. The CDR3 consists of 13 residues. The germline V gene encodes CDR1 GTSNPN and CDR2 SVGIG (reference sequence). Here the CDR3 reads CAWTYPGANVLTF. The DNA of the CDR3 is TGTGCCTGGACGTATCCTGGGGCCAACGTCCTGACTTTC. The entire variable domain, with the rest obtained from reference TRBV30 and TRBJ2-6, is as follows: SQTIHQWPATLVQPVGSPLSLECTVEGTSNPNLYWYRQAAGRGLQLLFYSVGIGQISSEVPQNLSASRPQDRQFILSSKKLLLSDSGFYLCAWTYPGANVLTFGAGSRLTVL.

The rearrangement joins TRBV24-1 to TRBJ2-7, with TRBD2 identical over 8 bases. V lost 4 bases, J lost 2 bases, and 9 bases stayed unmatched. CDR3 size: 16 residues. Germline V gene data show CDR1 as KGHDR and CDR2 as SFDVKD. For the CDR3, the DNA is TGTGCCACCAGTGACCCCGGGGTAGCGGGGACCTACGAGCAGTACTTC. Amino acid sequence: CATSDPGVAGTYEQYF.

The CDR3 DNA reads as TGTGCCAGCAGCCACACAGGGGATAATTCACCCCTCCACTTT. It yields the protein CASSHTGDNSPLHF. This sequence joins TRBV11-2 and TRBJ1-6, with 7 bases identical to TRBD1. There are 14 residues in the CDR3. The germline V gene encodes CDR1 SGHAT and CDR2 FQNNGV. V lost 5 bases to trimming and J lost 5 bases; unmatched junction nucleotides: 3.

The CDR3 here is CAVDRGADTEAFF. Here the CDR3 DNA reads TGTGCCGTCGACAGGGGCGCGGACACTGAAGCTTTCTTT. The chain is built from TRBV24-1 and TRBJ1-1; 8 bases are shared with TRBD1. CDR3 length equals 13 residues. In germline, CDR1 is KGHDR, CDR2 SFDVKD. V gave up 12 bases and J gave up 3 bases; unmatched junction bases: 8.